The rows below give T cell receptor beta chains drawn from one sample of a study of T cell repertoires in cytomegalovirus infection. No antigen has been assigned to these receptors. One entry per CDR3 protein results from TCRdb running MiXCR on the reads. Here the sample spans around 300,000 distinct CDR3 sequences, approximately 25% being singletons. The sequences come from cultured PBMCs, collected from culture after CMV antigen stimulation. The receptors originated from a human donor in good health (CMV status not recorded). Some clones in this sample may be carry-over from other donors' samples. The CDR3 runs from the conserved cysteine through the conserved F or W. Each record gives: D gene, V gene, J gene, clone size, CDR3 DNA, CDR3 protein. A D gene is named only where the DNA matches it firmly. Only part of the rows carry a size: once, few, many, or a class if the clone is expanded.

d_call: TRBD2
v_call: TRBV4-3
j_call: TRBJ2-7
clone_size: NA
cdr3_nt: TGCGCCAGCAGCCAAGTTTTGGGGCGGGAGCTCTACGAGCAGTACTTC
cdr3_aa: CASSQVLGRELYEQYF

d_call: NA
v_call: TRBV27
j_call: TRBJ2-3
clone_size: few
cdr3_nt: TGTGCCAGCAGTTCCCGGGACCTTAATGGGTTTGGAGATACGCAGTATTTT
cdr3_aa: CASSSRDLNGFGDTQYF

d_call: NA
v_call: TRBV28
j_call: TRBJ2-7
clone_size: NA
cdr3_nt: TGTGCCAGCAGGTCTGGGGCCGGGACGAGCTCCTACGAGCAGTACTTC
cdr3_aa: CASRSGAGTSSYEQYF

d_call: TRBD1
v_call: TRBV2
j_call: TRBJ1-6
clone_size: few
cdr3_nt: TGTGCCAGCAGAGGACAGGTTAATAATTCACCCCTCCACTTT
cdr3_aa: CASRGQVNNSPLHF

d_call: NA
v_call: TRBV27
j_call: TRBJ1-2
clone_size: few
cdr3_nt: TGTGCCAGCAGTTCCCACAGTGTCTATGGCTACACCTTC
cdr3_aa: CASSSHSVYGYTF

d_call: NA
v_call: TRBV20-1
j_call: TRBJ2-3
clone_size: once
cdr3_nt: TGCAGTGCTAGAGACTTACAGGGAAATACGCAGTATTTT
cdr3_aa: CSARDLQGNTQYF

d_call: NA
v_call: TRBV4-1
j_call: TRBJ1-1
clone_size: few
cdr3_nt: TGCGCCAGCAGCCAAGTTTCCCTTAACACTGAAGCTTTCTTT
cdr3_aa: CASSQVSLNTEAFF

d_call: TRBD1
v_call: TRBV24-1
j_call: TRBJ2-5
clone_size: many
cdr3_nt: TGTGCCACCAGCTTAGGGGACAGGGTCCGAGAGACCCAGTACTTC
cdr3_aa: CATSLGDRVRETQYF

d_call: NA
v_call: TRBV10-3
j_call: TRBJ1-3
clone_size: few
cdr3_nt: TGTGCCATCAGTGGGGCGGTCTCTGGAAACACCATATATTTT
cdr3_aa: CAISGAVSGNTIYF

d_call: TRBD2
v_call: TRBV6-6
j_call: TRBJ2-2
clone_size: NA
cdr3_nt: TGTGCCAGCAGTTACTTGGCTAGCGGGAGTGGGGACACCGGGGAGCTGTTTTTT
cdr3_aa: CASSYLASGSGDTGELFF

d_call: TRBD1
v_call: TRBV10-3
j_call: TRBJ1-6
clone_size: NA
cdr3_nt: TGTGCCATCAGTGCCGGACAGGGTACCTCTGGGTCACGCCTCCACTTT
cdr3_aa: CAISAGQGTSGSRLHF

d_call: NA
v_call: TRBV12-3/TRBV12-4
j_call: TRBJ2-7
clone_size: NA
cdr3_nt: TGTGCCAGCAGTCTGTCGAGCCCCAGCTACGAGCAGTACTTC
cdr3_aa: CASSLSSPSYEQYF

d_call: TRBD1
v_call: TRBV20-1
j_call: TRBJ2-7
clone_size: NA
cdr3_nt: TGCAGTGCTAGAGGGGACAGGGCTGGGAGGGAGCAGTACTTC
cdr3_aa: CSARGDRAGREQYF

d_call: NA
v_call: TRBV19
j_call: TRBJ2-3
clone_size: NA
cdr3_nt: TGTGCCAGTAGTATAGGGCGAGTTCCAGATACGCAGTATTTT
cdr3_aa: CASSIGRVPDTQYF

d_call: TRBD1
v_call: TRBV6-2/TRBV6-3
j_call: TRBJ2-1
clone_size: NA
cdr3_nt: TGTGCCAGCAGTTACGCCGGGACAGGGCGGTTCTTC
cdr3_aa: CASSYAGTGRFF

d_call: NA
v_call: TRBV7-2
j_call: TRBJ2-7
clone_size: few
cdr3_nt: TGTGCCAGCAGCTTAGGGGTCGGCACAGGTTACGAGCAGTACTTC
cdr3_aa: CASSLGVGTGYEQYF

d_call: NA
v_call: TRBV9
j_call: TRBJ1-2
clone_size: NA
cdr3_nt: TGTGCCAGCAGCGTAGAAGTCGGCAGGGACGGCGGCTACACCTTC
cdr3_aa: CASSVEVGRDGGYTF

d_call: NA
v_call: TRBV7-9
j_call: TRBJ2-6
clone_size: NA
cdr3_nt: TGTGCCAGCAGCCGATACGGGGCCTACCCTGGGGCCAACGTCCTGACTTTC
cdr3_aa: CASSRYGAYPGANVLTF

d_call: NA
v_call: TRBV12-3/TRBV12-4
j_call: TRBJ1-1
clone_size: NA
cdr3_nt: TGTGCCAGCACCCCCGGGGAGGGGTTCCGGAACACTGAAGCTTTCTTT
cdr3_aa: CASTPGEGFRNTEAFF

d_call: NA
v_call: TRBV5-8
j_call: TRBJ2-3
clone_size: NA
cdr3_nt: TGTGCCAGCAGCCCCCTGACCGGGACCCAAACGCAGTATTTT
cdr3_aa: CASSPLTGTQTQYF

d_call: TRBD2
v_call: TRBV7-8
j_call: TRBJ2-1
clone_size: many
cdr3_nt: TGTGCCAGCAGCCTTCCACGGTCGGCGGGGGTCTACAATGAGCAGTTCTTC
cdr3_aa: CASSLPRSAGVYNEQFF

d_call: TRBD2
v_call: TRBV5-4
j_call: TRBJ2-1
clone_size: few
cdr3_nt: TGTGCCAGCAGCTTGGGACTAGCGGTTACCTCCTACAATGAGCAGTTCTTC
cdr3_aa: CASSLGLAVTSYNEQFF

d_call: NA
v_call: TRBV30
j_call: TRBJ2-3
clone_size: few
cdr3_nt: TGTGCCTGGAGTCCCCAGGGGACGGGACTTCCCCAGTATTTT
cdr3_aa: CAWSPQGTGLPQYF

d_call: NA
v_call: TRBV20-1
j_call: TRBJ2-5
clone_size: few
cdr3_nt: TGCAGTGCTAGAGATCGACAGCGGAGTGGATGGGGAGAGACCCAGTACTTC
cdr3_aa: CSARDRQRSGWGETQYF

d_call: TRBD2
v_call: TRBV7-3
j_call: TRBJ2-1
clone_size: many
cdr3_nt: TGTGCCAGCAGCTTAAACCCCGGACTAGCGAGGTCCTACAATGAGCAGTTCTTC
cdr3_aa: CASSLNPGLARSYNEQFF

d_call: TRBD1
v_call: TRBV5-8
j_call: TRBJ1-4
clone_size: NA
cdr3_nt: TGTGCCAGCAGGAAGTCCGGACGGACAGGGGAAAAACTGTTTTTT
cdr3_aa: CASRKSGRTGEKLFF

d_call: TRBD2
v_call: TRBV7-2
j_call: TRBJ2-3
clone_size: NA
cdr3_nt: TGTGCCAGCAGCTTAGAGGCGGGAGTGGCAGATACGCAGTATTTT
cdr3_aa: CASSLEAGVADTQYF

d_call: TRBD2
v_call: TRBV7-2
j_call: TRBJ2-1
clone_size: many
cdr3_nt: TGTGCCAGCAGTCACCCTACTAGCGGGGGGGGTGGCAATGAGCAGTTCTTC
cdr3_aa: CASSHPTSGGGGNEQFF

d_call: NA
v_call: TRBV6-2/TRBV6-3
j_call: TRBJ2-6
clone_size: few
cdr3_nt: TGTGCCAGCAGTTACGGGGTCTCTGGGGCCAACGTCCTGACTTTC
cdr3_aa: CASSYGVSGANVLTF

d_call: NA
v_call: TRBV7-2
j_call: TRBJ1-3
clone_size: many
cdr3_nt: TGTGCCAGCAGCCCCGACAGCCACTCTGGAAACACCATATATTTT
cdr3_aa: CASSPDSHSGNTIYF

d_call: TRBD2
v_call: TRBV10-3
j_call: TRBJ2-1
clone_size: NA
cdr3_nt: TGTGCCATTATCCGGGGGGACTCCTACAATGAGCAGTTCTTC
cdr3_aa: CAIIRGDSYNEQFF

d_call: NA
v_call: TRBV5-4
j_call: TRBJ2-2
clone_size: few
cdr3_nt: TGTGCCAGCAGCCTCTGGACAATCGGGGAGCTGTTTTTT
cdr3_aa: CASSLWTIGELFF

d_call: TRBD2
v_call: TRBV28
j_call: TRBJ2-7
clone_size: NA
cdr3_nt: TGTGCCAGCAGTTATGGCGGGAGTGCAGCCGAGCAGTACTTC
cdr3_aa: CASSYGGSAAEQYF

d_call: NA
v_call: TRBV6-5
j_call: TRBJ2-6
clone_size: NA
cdr3_nt: TGTGCCAGCAGTTACCGAACGGGCATGGGGGGCTCGCCTGGGGCCAACGTCCTGACTTTC
cdr3_aa: CASSYRTGMGGSPGANVLTF

d_call: NA
v_call: TRBV12-3/TRBV12-4
j_call: TRBJ1-1
clone_size: few
cdr3_nt: TGTGCCAGCAGTTTTTGGGCAGCCCAAAACACTGAAGCTTTCTTT
cdr3_aa: CASSFWAAQNTEAFF

d_call: NA
v_call: TRBV20-1
j_call: TRBJ1-5
clone_size: NA
cdr3_nt: TGCAGTGCTAGACTACAGGGCTCCAATCAGCCCCAGCATTTT
cdr3_aa: CSARLQGSNQPQHF

d_call: TRBD2
v_call: TRBV6-2/TRBV6-3
j_call: TRBJ2-5
clone_size: NA
cdr3_nt: TGTGCCAGCAGGGAGCGGGAGTGGGAGACCCAGTACTTC
cdr3_aa: CASREREWETQYF

d_call: NA
v_call: TRBV7-2
j_call: TRBJ2-6
clone_size: NA
cdr3_nt: TGTGCCAGCAGCTTAGACCACTCTGGGGCCAACGTCCTGACTTTC
cdr3_aa: CASSLDHSGANVLTF

d_call: TRBD1
v_call: TRBV18
j_call: TRBJ2-4
clone_size: few
cdr3_nt: TGTGCCAGCTCCACCCTACAGGGGGCCGGCAAAAACATTCAGTACTTC
cdr3_aa: CASSTLQGAGKNIQYF

d_call: NA
v_call: TRBV30
j_call: TRBJ2-1
clone_size: NA
cdr3_nt: TGTGCCTGGAGTCGAGACTCAGCGGGTGAGCAGTTCTTC
cdr3_aa: CAWSRDSAGEQFF

d_call: NA
v_call: TRBV6-5
j_call: TRBJ1-3
clone_size: NA
cdr3_nt: TGTGCCAGCACCTCAGCAGGGGCGGGCTCTGGAAACACCATATATTTT
cdr3_aa: CASTSAGAGSGNTIYF

d_call: TRBD2
v_call: TRBV19
j_call: TRBJ2-1
clone_size: NA
cdr3_nt: TGTGCCAGTAGCGTACTAGCGGGAGTTATCTACAATGAGCAGTTCTTC
cdr3_aa: CASSVLAGVIYNEQFF

d_call: NA
v_call: TRBV20-1
j_call: TRBJ2-3
clone_size: NA
cdr3_nt: TGCAGTGCTAGCGTTGGGCGTGGTTGGACAGATACGCAGTATTTT
cdr3_aa: CSASVGRGWTDTQYF

d_call: TRBD2
v_call: TRBV5-1
j_call: TRBJ2-7
clone_size: NA
cdr3_nt: TGCGCCAGCAGCGTCACTAGCGGGGACTCCTACGAGCAGTACTTC
cdr3_aa: CASSVTSGDSYEQYF